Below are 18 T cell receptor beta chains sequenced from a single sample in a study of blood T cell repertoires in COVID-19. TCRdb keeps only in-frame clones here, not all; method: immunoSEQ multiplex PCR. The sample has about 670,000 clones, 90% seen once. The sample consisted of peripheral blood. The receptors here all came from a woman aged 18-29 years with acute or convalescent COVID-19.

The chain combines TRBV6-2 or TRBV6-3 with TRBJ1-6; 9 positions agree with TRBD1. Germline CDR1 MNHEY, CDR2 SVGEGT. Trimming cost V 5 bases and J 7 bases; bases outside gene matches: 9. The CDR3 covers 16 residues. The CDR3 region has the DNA TGTGCCAGCAGTCTTGCCTTGACAGGGGGAAATTCACCCCTCCACTTT. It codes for CASSLALTGGNSPLHF.

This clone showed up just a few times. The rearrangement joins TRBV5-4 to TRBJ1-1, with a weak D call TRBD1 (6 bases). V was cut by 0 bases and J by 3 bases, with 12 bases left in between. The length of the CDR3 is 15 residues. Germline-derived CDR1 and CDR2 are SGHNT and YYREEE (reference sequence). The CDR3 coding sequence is TGTGCCAGCAGCTTGGCCGGGACACGGTACACTGAAGCTTTCTTT. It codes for CASSLAGTRYTEAFF.

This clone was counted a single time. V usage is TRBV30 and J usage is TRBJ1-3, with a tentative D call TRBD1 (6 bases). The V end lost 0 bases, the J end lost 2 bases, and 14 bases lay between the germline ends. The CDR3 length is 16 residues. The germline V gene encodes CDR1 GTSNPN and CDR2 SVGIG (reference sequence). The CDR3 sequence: CAWSVIRGRAGNTIYF. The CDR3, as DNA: TGTGCCTGGAGTGTAATAAGGGGGAGGGCTGGAAACACCATATATTTT.

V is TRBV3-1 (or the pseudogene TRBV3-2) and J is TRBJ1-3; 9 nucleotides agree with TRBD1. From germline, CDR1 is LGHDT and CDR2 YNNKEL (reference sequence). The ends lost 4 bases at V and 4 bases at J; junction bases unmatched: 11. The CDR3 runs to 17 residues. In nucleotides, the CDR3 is TGTGCCAGCAGCCGAACCTTTACAGGGGGCACGGGAAACACCATATATTTT. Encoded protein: CASSRTFTGGTGNTIYF.

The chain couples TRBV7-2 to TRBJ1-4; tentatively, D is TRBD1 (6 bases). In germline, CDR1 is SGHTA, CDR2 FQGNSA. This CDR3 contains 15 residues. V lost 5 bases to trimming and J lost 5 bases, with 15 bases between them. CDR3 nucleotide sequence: TGTGCCAGCAGCCTAGGGCAGGGGTGGAATGAAAAACTGTTTTTT. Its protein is CASSLGQGWNEKLFF.

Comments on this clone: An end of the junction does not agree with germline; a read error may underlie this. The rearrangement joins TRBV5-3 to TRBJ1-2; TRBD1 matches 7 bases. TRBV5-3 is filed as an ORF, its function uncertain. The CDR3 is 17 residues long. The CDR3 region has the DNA TGTGCCAGAAGCTCGACAGGGCGTGATCGGGTTTCCGTGATCGGGATCTTC. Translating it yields CARSSTGRDRVSVIGIF.

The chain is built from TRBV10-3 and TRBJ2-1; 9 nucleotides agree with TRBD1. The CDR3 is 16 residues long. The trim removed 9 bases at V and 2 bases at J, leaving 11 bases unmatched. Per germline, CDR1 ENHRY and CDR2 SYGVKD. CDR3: CAIRGDRDIAYNEQFF. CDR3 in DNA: TGTGCCATTCGGGGGGACAGGGATATTGCCTACAATGAGCAGTTCTTC.

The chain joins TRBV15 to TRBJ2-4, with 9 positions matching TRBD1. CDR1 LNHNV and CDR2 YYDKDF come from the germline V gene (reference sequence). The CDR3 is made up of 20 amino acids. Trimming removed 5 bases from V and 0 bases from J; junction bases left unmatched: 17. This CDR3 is CATSGSPGQGGFLAKNIQYF. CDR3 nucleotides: TGTGCCACCAGCGGTAGCCCGGGACAGGGAGGATTTCTAGCCAAAAACATTCAGTACTTC.

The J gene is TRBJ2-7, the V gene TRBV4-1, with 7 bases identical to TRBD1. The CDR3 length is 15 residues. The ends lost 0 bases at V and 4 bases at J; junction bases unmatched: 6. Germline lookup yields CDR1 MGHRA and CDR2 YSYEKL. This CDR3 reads CASSQESGGSYEQYF. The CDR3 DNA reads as TGCGCCAGCAGCCAAGAGTCAGGGGGTTCTTACGAGCAGTACTTC.

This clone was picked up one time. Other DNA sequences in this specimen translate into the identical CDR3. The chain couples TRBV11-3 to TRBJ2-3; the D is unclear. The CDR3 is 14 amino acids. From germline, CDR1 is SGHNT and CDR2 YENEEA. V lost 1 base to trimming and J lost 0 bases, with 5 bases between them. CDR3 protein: CASSLGASTDTQYF. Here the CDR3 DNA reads TGTGCCAGCAGCTTAGGGGCGAGCACAGATACGCAGTATTTT.

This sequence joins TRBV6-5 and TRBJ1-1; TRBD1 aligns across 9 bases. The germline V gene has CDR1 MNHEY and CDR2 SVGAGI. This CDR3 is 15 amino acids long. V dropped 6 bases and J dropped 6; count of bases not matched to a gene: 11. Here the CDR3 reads CASSRSGQGRAEAFF. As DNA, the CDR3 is TGTGCCAGCAGCCGATCCGGACAGGGGCGCGCTGAAGCTTTCTTT.

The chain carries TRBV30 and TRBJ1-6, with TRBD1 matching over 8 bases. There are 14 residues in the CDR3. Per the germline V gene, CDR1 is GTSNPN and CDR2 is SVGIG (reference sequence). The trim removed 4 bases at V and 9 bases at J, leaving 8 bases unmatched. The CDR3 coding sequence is TGTGCCTGGACTATTCAGGGGGCGAGTTCACCCCTCCACTTT. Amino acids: CAWTIQGASSPLHF. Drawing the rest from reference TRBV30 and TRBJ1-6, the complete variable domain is SQTIHQWPATLVQPVGSPLSLECTVEGTSNPNLYWYRQAAGRGLQLLFYSVGIGQISSEVPQNLSASRPQDRQFILSSKKLLLSDSGFYLCAWTIQGASSPLHFGNGTRLTVT.

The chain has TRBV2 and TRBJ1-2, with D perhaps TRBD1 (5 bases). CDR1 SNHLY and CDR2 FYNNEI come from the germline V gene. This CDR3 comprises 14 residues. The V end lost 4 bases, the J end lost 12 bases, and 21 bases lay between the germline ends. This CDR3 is CASSVGGAVRPNTF. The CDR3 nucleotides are TGTGCCAGCAGTGTTGGAGGGGCTGTGCGGCCCAACACCTTC.

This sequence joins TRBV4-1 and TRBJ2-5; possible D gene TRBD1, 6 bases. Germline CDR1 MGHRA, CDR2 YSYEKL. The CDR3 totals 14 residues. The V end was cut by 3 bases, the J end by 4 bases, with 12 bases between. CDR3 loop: CASSHRLRGETQYF. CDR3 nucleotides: TGCGCCAGCAGCCACCGACTCAGGGGAGAGACCCAGTACTTC.

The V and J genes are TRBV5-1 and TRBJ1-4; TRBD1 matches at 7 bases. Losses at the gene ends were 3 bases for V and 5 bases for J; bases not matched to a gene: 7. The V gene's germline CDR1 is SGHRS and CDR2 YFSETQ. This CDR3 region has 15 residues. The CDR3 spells CASSWGQPENEKLFF. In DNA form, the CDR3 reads TGCGCCAGCAGCTGGGGACAGCCGGAAAATGAAAAACTGTTTTTT. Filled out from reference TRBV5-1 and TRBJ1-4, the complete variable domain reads KAGVTQTPRYLIKTRGQQVTLSCSPISGHRSVSWYQQTPGQGLQFLFEYFSETQRNKGNFPGRFSGRQFSNSRSEMNVSTLELGDSALYLCASSWGQPENEKLFFGSGTQLSVL.

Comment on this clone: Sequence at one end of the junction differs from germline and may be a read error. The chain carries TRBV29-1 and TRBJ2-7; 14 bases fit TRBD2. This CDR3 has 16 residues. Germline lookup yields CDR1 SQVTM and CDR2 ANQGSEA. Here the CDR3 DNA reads TGCAGCGTAGAAGTACCGACTAGCGGGGGGGCCTACGAGCAGTACTTC. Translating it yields CSVEVPTSGGAYEQYF.

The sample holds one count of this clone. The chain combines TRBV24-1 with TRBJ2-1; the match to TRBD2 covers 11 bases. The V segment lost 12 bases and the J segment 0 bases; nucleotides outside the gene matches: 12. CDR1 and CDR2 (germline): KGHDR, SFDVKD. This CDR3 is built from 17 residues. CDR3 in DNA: TGTGCCTGGTCGGGCCTAGCGGGGGGAAGCTCCTACAATGAGCAGTTCTTC. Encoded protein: CAWSGLAGGSSYNEQFF.

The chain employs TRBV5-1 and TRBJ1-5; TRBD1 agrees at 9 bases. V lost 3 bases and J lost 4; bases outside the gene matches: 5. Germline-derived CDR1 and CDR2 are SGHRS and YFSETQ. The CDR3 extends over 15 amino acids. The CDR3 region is CASSSGTGQNQPQHF. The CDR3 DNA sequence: TGCGCCAGCAGCTCGGGGACAGGGCAGAATCAGCCCCAGCATTTT.